The TCR beta chain under discussion was sequenced for a study of cytomegalovirus exposure and HLA in healthy donors. As for the study in general: The 110 or so validation repertoires were produced on the same platform as the 500 to 800 repertoires of the first cohort. This was reported in a later analysis. Study-wide findings and caveats: A subsequent analysis found that TCR clusters from the first cohort also tended to co-occur in the 120 or so validation repertoires, with 90% to 95% of cluster scores above 0.

The germline V gene has CDR1 MDHEN and CDR2 SYDVKM. This CDR3 is built from 18 residues. V lost 4 bases, J lost 0 bases, and 11 bases stayed unmatched. About this clone itself: Antigen: not known.

The donors formed part of the 120-subject validation cohort, distinct from the roughly 630-subject first cohort. Clones were read by immunoSEQ multiplex PCR, and TCRdb kept only the in-frame ones, dropping some. Of about 60,000 clones in the sample, less than 96% were seen once. The chain links TRBV28 to TRBJ2-1; 8 positions agree with TRBD2. The TCR sequence derives from a woman younger than 30 in good health and CMV-seronegative. Sample: PBMCs. The CDR3 sequence: CASSYTREGRGSYNEQFF. The CDR3 DNA follows: TGTGCCAGCAGTTATACCCGGGAGGGCAGGGGCTCCTACAATGAGCAGTTCTTC.